This T cell receptor (beta chain) came from a study of cytomegalovirus exposure and HLA in healthy donors (TCRdb year 2017). About the investigation overall: A later analysis indicated that the roughly 130 validation repertoires were generated on the platform also employed for the 600 to 750 repertoires of the first cohort. To predict cytomegalovirus infection status, the study brought together high-throughput TCR immunosequencing, statistical association of individual TCRs with disease status, and machine learning. The study aimed to test whether signatures of past pathogen exposure could be identified by cataloging public T cell receptors. In addition to the first cohort of 666 subjects, a separate validation cohort of 120 different subjects was used.

The paper as a whole reports these results and caveats: A few of the identified cytomegalovirus-associated TCR beta chains were confirmed in vitro to be specific for cytomegalovirus antigens. According to the authors, the approach could potentially be generalized to other disease states and immunological phenotypes. A later analysis lacked HLA typing for the validation cohort, so it scored co-occurrence in that cohort across all 110 or so repertoires. In a later analysis, TCRs clustered in the first cohort were found to also tend to co-occur in the roughly 120 validation repertoires, with 90% to 95% of cluster scores above 0. While some public TCRs were present in many individuals, most TCR sequences turned up only very rarely across donors. A total of 164 TCR beta chains were listed by the study as associated with cytomegalovirus. The classifier was reported to diagnose cytomegalovirus status with high specificity and sensitivity in both the original and validation cohorts.

V was cut back by 0 bases and J by 1 base, leaving a gap of 9 bases between them. The CDR3 holds 15 amino acids from the cysteine to the phenylalanine. The kept DNA is CDR3 alone, 45 bases in frame from the first base. The germline V gene (reference sequence) yields SEHNR for CDR1 and FQNEAQ for CDR2. Separate from the approximately 700-subject first cohort, the validation cohort of more than 90 subjects was the group to which the donors belonged. Library construction relied on the immunoSEQ multiplex PCR assay. Per the original workflow: A statistical classification framework was developed to diagnose cytomegalovirus status using the catalog of TCR beta chain sequences. The immuneACCESS repertoire file appears here via TCRdb, limited to in-frame rearrangements. These files lack a portion of the clones; in checked studies, under half of the deficit traces to unresolved V genes, and the cause of the others is not known. D and trimming were read from the DNA, whereas the V and J calls and clone size are those reported in that table. The table for this sample lists 250,000 to 350,000 clones; 86% of them were counted only once. The biggest ten clones account for around 0.8% of the sample.

On this clone: Its antigen is still unknown. The sample holds no much larger clone one base away, and base qualities are not on file.

Recombination connected TRBV7-9 to TRBJ2-5, with TRBD2 tentatively as D gene (5 bases match). This clonotype was obtained from a woman aged 18-29 years in good health and CMV-seronegative. Sequencing was carried out using PBMCs. The CDR3 region has the sequence CASSLAGASQETQYF. The nucleotide sequence reads as follows: TGTGCCAGCAGCTTAGCGGGAGCATCCCAAGAGACCCAGTACTTC.